One sample yielded the 12 T cell receptor beta chains listed below, sequenced in a study of T cell responses to AZD1222 COVID-19 vaccine. Data came from immunoSEQ multiplex PCR; TCRdb stores just in-frame clones and leaves some out. The table has over 150,000 clones, more than 80% seen once. The material was peripheral blood, obtained on day 0 of AZD1222 vaccination. The source is an adult in good health.

As regards this clone: This sample includes further DNA sequences coding for the same CDR3. The rearrangement joins TRBV4-1 to TRBJ1-5, with D unresolved. The CDR3 consists of 14 residues. Per germline, CDR1 MGHRA and CDR2 YSYEKL. Trimming pared 2 bases from V and 0 bases from J, leaving 5 bases between. CDR3 sequence (DNA): TGCGCCAGCAGCCAATACAGTAGCAATCAGCCCCAGCATTTT. It translates to CASSQYSSNQPQHF.

The gene calls are TRBV5-1 and TRBJ1-4, with D tentatively TRBD1 (5 bases). Germline-derived CDR1 and CDR2 are SGHRS and YFSETQ. The germline V and J ends were trimmed by 0 bases and 8 bases, with 8 bases remaining between them. CDR3 length: 13 residues. The CDR3 here is CASSLEGMEKLFF. CDR3 sequence (DNA): TGCGCCAGCAGCTTGGAGGGGATGGAAAAACTGTTTTTT.

The chain links TRBV6-5 to TRBJ1-2; D is possibly TRBD1 (5 bases). CDR3 length equals 13 residues. V lost 8 bases, J lost 8 bases, and 18 bases lay in between. Germline values: CDR1 MNHEY, CDR2 SVGAGI. DNA for the CDR3: TGTGCCAGCTCAGACAGTCCTCCGGTGGGCTACACCTTC. This sequence encodes CASSDSPPVGYTF.

This clone showed up just once. This chain uses TRBV4-2 with TRBJ1-4; 9 bases line up with TRBD1. The CDR3 is made up of 18 amino acids. The J segment lost 7 bases and the V segment lost 0 bases, leaving 12 bases of the junction unmatched. The germline V gene has CDR1 LGHNA and CDR2 YNFKEQ. The CDR3: CASSQDTPHRGQSEKLFF. CDR3 DNA: TGTGCCAGCAGCCAAGATACTCCACACAGGGGGCAAAGTGAAAAACTGTTTTTT.

This chain joins TRBV5-4 and TRBJ2-2, with D possibly called TRBD1 or TRBD2 (5 bases each). Germline CDR1 SGHNT, CDR2 YYREEE (reference sequence). The CDR3 is made up of 14 amino acids. V lost 5 bases and J 1 base, leaving 9 bases between the germline ends. CDR3 coding DNA: TGTGCCAGCAGGGGACGGGAGAACACCGGGGAGCTGTTTTTT. This codes for CASRGRENTGELFF.

The chain links TRBV4-3 to TRBJ2-2, with 10 bases identical to TRBD2. This CDR3 has 17 amino acids. Germline V lookup: CDR1 LGHNA, CDR2 YSLEER. With 4 bases clipped from V and 7 bases from J, the junction kept 12 bases outside the gene matches. CDR3 in DNA: TGCGCCAGCAGCCCCCAAGGGAGCGGGAGGGCTAACGGGGAGCTGTTTTTT. Translation gives CASSPQGSGRANGELFF.

This chain links TRBV6-6 with TRBJ1-6; D perhaps matches TRBD1 (6 bases). V shed 5 bases and J shed 10 bases, with 21 bases lying between them. CDR3 size: 16 residues. From germline, CDR1 is MNHNY and CDR2 SVGAGI (reference sequence). The CDR3 is CASSRVLQGSPSPLHF. DNA for the CDR3: TGTGCCAGCAGTCGGGTCCTACAGGGTTCGCCGTCACCCCTCCACTTT.

V usage is TRBV29-1 and J usage is TRBJ2-3; tentatively, D is TRBD2 (7 bases). The ends were cut back, 7 bases at V and 5 bases at J, with 19 bases in the middle. Germline values: CDR1 SQVTM, CDR2 ANQGSEA. The CDR3 runs to 14 residues. CDR3 amino acids: CSGQLGGPRDTQYF. The CDR3 nucleotides read TGCAGCGGACAACTCGGGGGGCCCAGAGATACGCAGTATTTT.

The V and J genes are TRBV10-3 and TRBJ1-2, with 10 bases matching TRBD1. Germline loops: CDR1 ENHRY, CDR2 SYGVKD. The CDR3 has 15 amino acids. The J segment lost 8 bases and the V segment lost 6 bases, leaving 12 bases of the junction unmatched. The CDR3 DNA follows: TGTGCCATCAGCGCCGACAGGGGGCTTTCGCGGGGCTACACCTTC. Protein sequence: CAISADRGLSRGYTF.

The chain joins TRBV6-6 to TRBJ2-7; TRBD2 aligns across 11 bases. CDR3 length: 14 residues. Trimming took 7 bases from V and 5 from J; bases not matched to a gene: 7. Germline V gene lookup returns CDR1 MNHNY and CDR2 SVGAGI (reference sequence). In nucleotides, the CDR3 is TGTGCCAGCAATATAGCGGGAGGGCCGGACGAGCAGTACTTC. Its translation: CASNIAGGPDEQYF.

V is TRBV6-1 and J is TRBJ2-6; D perhaps matches TRBD2 (6 bases). The CDR3 extends over 16 amino acids. With 2 bases removed from V and 5 bases from J, the gap between germline ends came to 13 bases. CDR1 MNHNS and CDR2 SASEGT come from the germline V gene. The CDR3 DNA reads as TGTGCCAGCAGTGAACAGCGGGTCGGTAGGGCCAACGTCCTGACTTTC. It encodes CASSEQRVGRANVLTF.

This clone has only one observation. The rearrangement links TRBV20-1 to TRBJ1-2; D is undetermined. CDR3 length: 9 amino acids. The V gene lost 5 bases and the J gene lost 8 bases, with 6 bases spanning the gap. The germline V gene encodes CDR1 DFQATT and CDR2 SNEGSKA (reference sequence). Here the CDR3 reads CSAGSGYTF. CDR3 DNA sequence: TGCAGTGCTGGTTCCGGCTACACCTTC.